The T cell receptor beta chain described here comes from a study of blood T cell repertoires in COVID-19. For the study at large: Some COVID-19 samples were acute and others convalescent; all came from the United States, Italy and Spain. The analysed material was cDNA or gDNA that came from T cells, B-cell-depleted T cells, or PBMCs.

CDR1 and CDR2 from the germline V gene are MNHEY and SVGEGT. Trimming shortened V by 6 bases and J by 0 bases, and 13 bases separated the two germline ends. The CDR3 has 15 residues. As handled by the study authors: It was from reference gene primer amplification that nucleated cell counts were estimated. Profiling relied on immunoSEQ multiplex PCR, and the TCRdb table lists in-frame clones only, not all of them. That table gives V, J and clone size, and the DNA gave D and trimming. Found here are 80,000 or so clones, approximately 82% of them singletons; the top ten hold less than 8.5%. On this clone: The identical CDR3 is also encoded by other nucleotide sequences in the sample.

The clonotype originates from a human donor in a cohort sampled during active COVID-19. V is TRBV6-2 or TRBV6-3 and J is TRBJ2-3; TRBD2 is a possible D gene (6 bases). What was sequenced was peripheral blood. In DNA, the CDR3 is TGTGCCAGCAGCTCGTCCGGGACTAGCACAGATACGCAGTATTTT. Its protein product is CASSSSGTSTDTQYF.